The rows below give T cell receptor beta chains drawn from one sample of a study of vaccination and CD4 T cells after COVID-19. Each CDR3 protein gets one entry after TCRdb re-called the PCR reads with MiXCR. The profile shows around 13,000 distinct CDR3 sequences, approximately 52% of them singletons. These receptors have no known antigen. The specimen sequenced was CD4+ T cells from blood, cultured in vitro. Receptors originate from a human donor who had recovered from COVID-19. Both conserved end residues are part of each CDR3. D genes are given only for firm matches. The size entry is marked missing in some rows and otherwise reads once, few, many or a size class.

cdr3_length	clone_size	v_call	j_call	d_call	cdr3_aa	cdr3_nt
17	NA	TRBV2	TRBJ2-2	TRBD2	CASSRILAASNTGELFF	TGTGCCAGCAGCCGCATCCTAGCGGCCTCGAACACCGGGGAGCTGTTTTTT
12	NA	TRBV5-6	TRBJ1-4	NA	CASSLNTDGLFF	TGTGCCAGCAGCCTTAATACTGATGGACTGTTTTTT
14	NA	TRBV5-4	TRBJ2-5	NA	CASSRARRQETQYF	TGTGCCAGCAGCCGGGCGAGGCGCCAAGAGACCCAGTACTTC
15	NA	TRBV20-1	TRBJ1-5	NA	CSATREQGSSQPQHF	TGCAGTGCTACCCGGGAGCAGGGGAGTAGTCAGCCCCAGCATTTT
14	medium-sized	TRBV15	TRBJ2-3	NA	CATSPRLVLDTQYF	TGTGCCACCAGCCCTCGACTAGTTCTTGATACGCAGTATTTT
14	NA	TRBV24-1	TRBJ2-7	NA	CATSDGQGGYEQYF	TGTGCCACCAGTGATGGGCAGGGGGGCTACGAGCAGTACTTC
16	NA	TRBV4-3	TRBJ2-5	NA	CASSQDGRGTQETQYF	TGCGCCAGCAGCCAAGATGGGCGGGGAACCCAAGAGACCCAGTACTTC
15	NA	TRBV19	TRBJ1-5	NA	CASSIGGTTYQPQHF	TGTGCCAGTAGTATCGGTGGGACGACGTATCAGCCCCAGCATTTT
13	NA	TRBV7-2	TRBJ2-5	NA	CASSFDRRGTQYF	TGTGCCAGCAGCTTTGACAGGAGAGGGACCCAGTACTTC
13	NA	TRBV6-1	TRBJ2-5	NA	CASRDLGSETQYF	TGTGCCAGCAGGGACCTCGGGTCGGAGACCCAGTACTTC
16	NA	TRBV20-1	TRBJ1-3	TRBD1	CSADLGTGELGNTIYF	TGCAGTGCAGATTTAGGGACAGGGGAATTGGGAAACACCATATATTTT
14	NA	TRBV6-2/TRBV6-3	TRBJ1-3	NA	CASSQQGPGNTIYF	TGTGCCAGCAGTCAACAGGGCCCTGGAAACACCATATATTTT
13	NA	TRBV7-3	TRBJ2-3	NA	CASSSRNTDTQYF	TGTGCCAGCAGCTCACGTAACACAGATACGCAGTATTTT
14	NA	TRBV29-1	TRBJ2-3	TRBD2	CSIGTSGRADTQYF	TGCAGCATTGGGACTAGCGGGAGGGCAGATACGCAGTATTTT
14	NA	TRBV2	TRBJ2-1	NA	CASSYQGSYNEQFF	TGTGCCAGCAGTTACCAGGGATCCTACAATGAGCAGTTCTTC
14	few	TRBV20-1	TRBJ1-6	NA	CSARLSSYNSPLHF	TGCAGTGCTAGACTAAGCTCCTATAATTCACCCCTCCACTTT
16	NA	TRBV19	TRBJ2-2	NA	CASSINPPVVPGELFF	TGTGCCAGTAGTATAAATCCCCCGGTAGTCCCCGGGGAGCTGTTTTTT
17	NA	TRBV4-2	TRBJ2-3	NA	CASSQEGAHLPTDTQYF	TGTGCCAGCAGCCAAGAGGGAGCACATCTCCCCACAGATACGCAGTATTTT
13	once	TRBV10-3	TRBJ1-5	NA	CAISDPDDKPQHF	TGTGCCATCAGTGACCCGGACGATAAGCCCCAGCATTTT
11	few	TRBV6-1	TRBJ2-7	TRBD1	CASSQGQGEYF	TGTGCCAGCAGCCAGGGACAGGGGGAGTACTTC
14	NA	TRBV6-2/TRBV6-3	TRBJ2-5	TRBD1	CASSPTGEGETQYF	TGTGCCAGCAGCCCTACAGGGGAAGGAGAGACCCAGTACTTC
17	NA	TRBV6-1	TRBJ2-7	TRBD2	CASSTGLAGGGPYEQYF	TGTGCCAGCAGCACGGGACTAGCGGGAGGGGGGCCCTACGAGCAGTACTTC
14	NA	TRBV28	TRBJ1-1	NA	CASSLGGAGTEAFF	TGTGCCAGCAGTTTAGGAGGGGCGGGGACTGAAGCTTTCTTT
15	NA	TRBV28	TRBJ1-6	TRBD1	CASNSGQGANSPLHF	TGTGCCAGCAACTCCGGACAGGGGGCTAATTCACCCCTCCACTTT
12	NA	TRBV3-1	TRBJ1-1	NA	CASSRVNTEAFF	TGTGCCAGCAGCAGGGTAAACACTGAAGCTTTCTTT
13	few	TRBV7-2	TRBJ2-5	NA	CASSLSPTRAWYF	TGTGCCAGCAGCTTATCCCCTACTAGGGCCTGGTACTTC
11	NA	TRBV7-8	TRBJ2-7	NA	CASGPEDTQYF	TGTGCCAGCGGACCCGAGGACACCCAGTACTTC
15	NA	TRBV6-1	TRBJ2-2	NA	CASSRGTFGTGELFF	TGTGCCAGCAGCCGAGGGACATTCGGAACCGGGGAGCTGTTTTTT
11	few	TRBV7-2	TRBJ1-2	NA	CASSLGGRATF	TGTGCCAGCAGCTTAGGGGGCAGGGCAACCTTC
15	NA	TRBV2	TRBJ2-7	NA	CASSEGGMGSYEQYF	TGTGCCAGCAGTGAAGGGGGGATGGGGTCCTACGAGCAGTACTTC
16	NA	TRBV27	TRBJ2-5	TRBD2	CASSDPLAGGIETQYF	TGTGCCAGCAGTGATCCCCTGGCGGGAGGCATAGAGACCCAGTACTTC
13	NA	TRBV20-1	TRBJ2-7	NA	CSAGLGTRVEQYF	TGCAGTGCGGGCTTAGGGACACGCGTCGAGCAGTACTTC
14	medium-sized	TRBV18	TRBJ2-7	NA	CASSPGTESYEQYF	TGTGCCAGCTCACCCGGGACGGAATCCTACGAGCAGTACTTC
15	NA	TRBV10-2	TRBJ2-1	TRBD2	CASSGSSGTYNEQFF	TGCGCCAGCAGTGGGTCTAGCGGGACCTACAATGAGCAGTTCTTC
16	NA	TRBV7-7	TRBJ2-2	TRBD1	CASSLGQGATAGELFF	TGTGCTAGCAGCTTAGGACAGGGGGCTACAGCCGGGGAGCTGTTTTTT
13	NA	TRBV27	TRBJ2-7	TRBD2	CASTRAGSGEQYF	TGTGCCAGCACCAGAGCGGGGTCGGGGGAGCAGTACTTC
13	few	TRBV10-1	TRBJ1-2	TRBD1	CASSFDRVYGYTF	TGCGCCAGCAGCTTTGACAGGGTCTATGGCTACACCTTC
15	NA	TRBV6-4	TRBJ2-2	NA	CASSEGSGNTGELFF	TGTGCCAGCAGTGAAGGTAGCGGGAACACCGGGGAGCTGTTTTTT
16	NA	TRBV5-4	TRBJ2-2	NA	CASSLGQSKVVGELFF	TGTGCCAGCAGCTTGGGGCAGTCAAAAGTGGTCGGGGAGCTGTTTTTT
10	NA	TRBV28	TRBJ2-5	NA	CASGYGTQYF	TGTGCCAGCGGATACGGGACCCAGTACTTC
13	NA	TRBV2	TRBJ2-5	NA	CASRDSLGETQYF	TGTGCCAGCAGGGACAGTTTGGGGGAGACCCAGTACTTC
15	NA	TRBV7-9	TRBJ2-1	NA	CASSPVSFSYNEQFF	TGTGCCAGCAGCCCTGTTAGCTTTTCCTACAATGAGCAGTTCTTC
11	few	TRBV6-1	TRBJ2-1	NA	CASSLENEQFF	TGTGCCAGCAGCCTGGAGAATGAGCAGTTCTTC
13	few	TRBV20-1	TRBJ1-5	TRBD1	CSARTRGNQPQHF	TGCAGTGCTAGAACCAGGGGGAATCAGCCCCAGCATTTT
14	NA	TRBV11-2	TRBJ2-5	NA	CASSFRGGSETQYF	TGTGCCAGCAGCTTTAGGGGGGGCAGCGAGACCCAGTACTTC
14	NA	TRBV5-4	TRBJ2-5	NA	CASSHILEKETQYF	TGTGCCAGCAGCCACATTCTAGAGAAAGAGACCCAGTACTTC
12	few	TRBV7-2	TRBJ1-2	NA	CASSLQRYGYTF	TGTGCCAGCAGCTTACAACGCTATGGCTACACCTTC
14	NA	TRBV2	TRBJ1-1	NA	CASSEAYYNTEAFF	TGTGCCAGCAGTGAAGCGTATTATAACACTGAAGCTTTCTTT
13	few	TRBV10-1	TRBJ1-2	NA	CASSDRGTYGYTF	TGCGCCAGCAGTGACCGGGGCACTTATGGCTACACCTTC
13	NA	TRBV30	TRBJ1-1	NA	CAWSSTGGQSAFF	TGTGCCTGGAGTTCTACCGGCGGGCAATCAGCTTTCTTT
15	NA	TRBV7-2	TRBJ2-7	NA	CASSFAGGVLYEQYF	TGTGCCAGCAGCTTCGCCGGCGGGGTTCTCTACGAGCAGTACTTC